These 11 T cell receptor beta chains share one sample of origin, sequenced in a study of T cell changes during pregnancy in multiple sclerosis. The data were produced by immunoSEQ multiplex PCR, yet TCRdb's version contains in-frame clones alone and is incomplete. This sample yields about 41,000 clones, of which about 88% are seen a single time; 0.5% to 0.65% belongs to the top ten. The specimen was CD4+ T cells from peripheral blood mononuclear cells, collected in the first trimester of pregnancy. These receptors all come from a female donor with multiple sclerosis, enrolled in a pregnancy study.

CDR3 amino acids: CASTPLAGGRGETQYF. The CDR3 coding sequence is TGTGCCAGCACCCCACTAGCGGGAGGCCGTGGGGAGACCCAGTACTTC. The chain combines TRBV7-2 with TRBJ2-5, with 12 bases identical to TRBD2. Germline assignment: CDR1 SGHTA and CDR2 FQGNSA. V shed 7 bases and J 5 bases; nucleotides not matched to a gene: 11. The CDR3 consists of 16 residues.

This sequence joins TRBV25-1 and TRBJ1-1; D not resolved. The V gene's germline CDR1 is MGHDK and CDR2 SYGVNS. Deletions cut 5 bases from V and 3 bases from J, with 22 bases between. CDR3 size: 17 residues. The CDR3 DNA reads TGTGCCAGCAGTCCTAAGGGAGTTAGAGGTAGAGACACTGAAGCTTTCTTT. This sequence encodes CASSPKGVRGRDTEAFF.

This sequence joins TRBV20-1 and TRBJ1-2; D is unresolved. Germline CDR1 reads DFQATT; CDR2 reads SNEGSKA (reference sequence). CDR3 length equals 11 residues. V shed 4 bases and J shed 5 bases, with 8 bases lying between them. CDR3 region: CSAISGYGYTF. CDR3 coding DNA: TGCAGTGCTATCAGCGGTTATGGCTACACCTTC.

The CDR3 region has the DNA TGTGCCAGCAGTCGACAGGGGGCCTCCTACGAGCAGTACTTC. It translates to CASSRQGASYEQYF. This chain links TRBV6-6 with TRBJ2-7; 10 bases line up with TRBD1. CDR3 length equals 14 residues. Germline-derived CDR1 and CDR2 are MNHNY and SVGAGI (reference sequence). V lost 5 bases and J lost 0; bases outside the gene matches: 1.

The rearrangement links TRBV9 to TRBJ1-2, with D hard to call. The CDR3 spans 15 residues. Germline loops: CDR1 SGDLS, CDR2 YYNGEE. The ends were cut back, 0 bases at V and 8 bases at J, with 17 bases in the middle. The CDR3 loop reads CASSVEEGVGGGYTF. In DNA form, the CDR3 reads TGTGCCAGCAGCGTAGAGGAGGGAGTGGGTGGCGGCTACACCTTC.

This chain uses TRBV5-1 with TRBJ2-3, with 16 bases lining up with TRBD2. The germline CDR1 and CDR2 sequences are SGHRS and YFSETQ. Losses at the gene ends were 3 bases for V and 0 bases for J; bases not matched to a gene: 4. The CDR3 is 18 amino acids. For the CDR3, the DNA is TGCGCCAGCAGCTCGGGACTAGCGGGAGGGACTAGCACAGATACGCAGTATTTT. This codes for CASSSGLAGGTSTDTQYF. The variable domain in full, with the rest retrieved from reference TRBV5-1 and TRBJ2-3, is KAGVTQTPRYLIKTRGQQVTLSCSPISGHRSVSWYQQTPGQGLQFLFEYFSETQRNKGNFPGRFSGRQFSNSRSEMNVSTLELGDSALYLCASSSGLAGGTSTDTQYFGPGTRLTVL.

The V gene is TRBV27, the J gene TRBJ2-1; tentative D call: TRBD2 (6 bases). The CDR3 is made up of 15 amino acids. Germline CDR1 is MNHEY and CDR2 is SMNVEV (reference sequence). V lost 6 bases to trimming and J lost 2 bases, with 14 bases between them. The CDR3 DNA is TGTGCCAGCAGACGTAGCGGTGGGACCTACAATGAGCAGTTCTTC. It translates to CASRRSGGTYNEQFF.

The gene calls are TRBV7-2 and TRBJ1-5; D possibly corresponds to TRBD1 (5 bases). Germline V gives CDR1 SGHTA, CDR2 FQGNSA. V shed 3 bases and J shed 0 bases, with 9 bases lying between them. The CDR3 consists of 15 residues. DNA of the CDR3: TGTGCCAGCAGCTTGGGACTTCTTAGCAATCAGCCCCAGCATTTT. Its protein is CASSLGLLSNQPQHF.

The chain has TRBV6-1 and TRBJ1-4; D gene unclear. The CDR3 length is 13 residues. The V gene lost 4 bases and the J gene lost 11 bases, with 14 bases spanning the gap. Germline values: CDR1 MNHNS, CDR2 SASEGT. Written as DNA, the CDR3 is TGTGCCAGCAGTGGGAGCACGGTAGACAAACTGTTTTTT. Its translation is CASSGSTVDKLFF.

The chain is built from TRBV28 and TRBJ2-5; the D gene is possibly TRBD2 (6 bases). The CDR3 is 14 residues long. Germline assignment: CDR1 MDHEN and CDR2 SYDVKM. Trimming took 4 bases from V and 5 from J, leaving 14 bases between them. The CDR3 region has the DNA TGTGCCAGCAGTTATGGAGGGGTTGCGGAGACCCAGTACTTC. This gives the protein CASSYGGVAETQYF.

CDR3 coding DNA: TGTGCCAGCAGTTTTGCAGGGTTGGAGGCTTTCTTT. Amino acid sequence: CASSFAGLEAFF. This rearrangement joins TRBV28 to TRBJ1-1; TRBD1 is a possible D gene (5 bases). This CDR3 contains 12 residues. Germline CDR1 is MDHEN and CDR2 is SYDVKM. Trimming removed 3 bases from V and 11 bases from J, with 13 bases in between.